This T cell receptor beta chain is drawn from a study of brain T cells in children with intractable seizures. As for time point: blood from clinic visit 5 months post-surgery; TSC patient then seizure free. Germline lookup yields CDR1 SGDLS and CDR2 YYNGEE. The CDR3 runs 14 residues. Unmatched junction bases numbered 4, after V lost 2 bases and J lost 5 bases. The method was immunoSEQ multiplex PCR; TCRdb's version includes in-frame clones alone and lacks a portion of them. Of about 340,000 clones listed, 85% to 95% are singletons. The specimen comprised peripheral blood, sampled about 5 months after surgery. This clonotype was sampled from a boy younger than two with tuberous sclerosis and intractable seizures. This chain links TRBV9 with TRBJ2-1; 7 positions agree with TRBD2. The CDR3: CASSVWLADNEQFF. The DNA for the CDR3 is TGTGCCAGCAGCGTTTGGCTAGCGGACAATGAGCAGTTCTTC.